A selection of T cell receptor beta chains follows, all from one sample in a study of cytomegalovirus exposure and HLA in healthy donors. Sequencing used immunoSEQ multiplex PCR; TCRdb keeps in-frame clones, though not all of them. The table has roughly 280,000 clones, 80% to 90% seen once. Sequences were obtained from PBMCs. The receptor source for this set is a woman aged 18 to 35 in good health and CMV-seronegative. Both conserved end residues are part of each CDR3. Clone size, where shown, is once, few, many, or a class for clones that have expanded.

abundance: -; j_gene: TRBJ1-2; v_gene: TRBV18; CDR3aa: CASSPMATGYGYTF
abundance: -; j_gene: TRBJ1-6; v_gene: TRBV7-2; CDR3aa: CASSLVLLSRGNSPLHF
abundance: -; j_gene: TRBJ1-4; v_gene: TRBV7-3; CDR3aa: CASSPTKVNEKLFF
abundance: once; j_gene: TRBJ1-1; v_gene: TRBV6-5; CDR3aa: CASSYSQGLNTEAFF
abundance: -; j_gene: TRBJ2-5; v_gene: TRBV7-2; CDR3aa: CASSKGEVAGMQETQYF
abundance: -; j_gene: TRBJ1-1; v_gene: TRBV6-4; CDR3aa: CASSDSGTANTEAFF
abundance: -; j_gene: TRBJ2-7; v_gene: TRBV11-2; CDR3aa: CASSRTGTGAYEQYF
abundance: -; j_gene: TRBJ1-1; v_gene: TRBV5-8; CDR3aa: CASSRQDSAFF
abundance: -; j_gene: TRBJ2-5; v_gene: TRBV7-3; CDR3aa: CASSSGVHQETQYF
abundance: once; j_gene: TRBJ1-2; v_gene: TRBV4-1; CDR3aa: CASSLQGDYGYTF
abundance: -; j_gene: TRBJ1-1; v_gene: TRBV5-8; CDR3aa: CASSIQENTEAFF
abundance: -; j_gene: TRBJ1-2; v_gene: TRBV29-1; CDR3aa: CSVVNQGNYGYTF
abundance: -; j_gene: TRBJ1-2; v_gene: TRBV27; CDR3aa: CASSLFSSAAYGYTF
abundance: -; j_gene: TRBJ1-2; v_gene: TRBV7-2; CDR3aa: CASSSTGGAYGYTF
abundance: -; j_gene: TRBJ1-2; v_gene: TRBV9; CDR3aa: CASSARDRAPYGYTF
abundance: -; j_gene: TRBJ2-5; v_gene: TRBV28; CDR3aa: CASSPPTSGRFPQYF
abundance: -; j_gene: TRBJ2-1; v_gene: TRBV5-1; CDR3aa: CASSISGLEQFF
abundance: -; j_gene: TRBJ2-7; v_gene: TRBV27; CDR3aa: CASRPQGQGHEQYF
abundance: -; j_gene: TRBJ2-7; v_gene: TRBV27; CDR3aa: CASSLTGQAYEQYF
abundance: -; j_gene: TRBJ1-2; v_gene: TRBV11-2; CDR3aa: CASSASTQGRDGYTF
abundance: few; j_gene: TRBJ2-7; v_gene: TRBV11-3; CDR3aa: CASSLEGAGPYEQYF
abundance: -; j_gene: TRBJ2-3; v_gene: TRBV29-1; CDR3aa: CSVEEGVEEDTQYF
abundance: -; j_gene: TRBJ2-2; v_gene: TRBV10-3; CDR3aa: CAISIGTGGTGELFF
abundance: -; j_gene: TRBJ2-7; v_gene: TRBV7-3; CDR3aa: CASSLNPEGADEQYF
abundance: -; j_gene: TRBJ2-1; v_gene: TRBV6-4; CDR3aa: CASSDSLASSYNEQFF
abundance: -; j_gene: TRBJ1-5; v_gene: TRBV6-6; CDR3aa: CASSPYSNQPQHF
abundance: -; j_gene: TRBJ2-3; v_gene: TRBV28; CDR3aa: CASSLPPGGEMADTQYF
abundance: -; j_gene: TRBJ2-3; v_gene: TRBV7-2; CDR3aa: CASSLDRGGTDTQYF
abundance: -; j_gene: TRBJ1-4; v_gene: TRBV30; CDR3aa: CAWKYLRQPNEKLFF
abundance: -; j_gene: TRBJ1-5; v_gene: TRBV6-5; CDR3aa: CASSYRGVQPQHF
abundance: -; j_gene: TRBJ1-2; v_gene: TRBV6-5; CDR3aa: CASSLRGQGRYGYTF
abundance: -; j_gene: TRBJ1-5; v_gene: TRBV2; CDR3aa: CASRDDRLCEHF
abundance: -; j_gene: TRBJ2-7; v_gene: TRBV29-1; CDR3aa: CSASRTGTYEQYF
abundance: -; j_gene: TRBJ1-6; v_gene: TRBV28; CDR3aa: CASSTGEDSPLHF
abundance: -; j_gene: TRBJ2-5; v_gene: TRBV7-6; CDR3aa: CASSRGAEPQETQYF
abundance: -; j_gene: TRBJ1-5; v_gene: TRBV5-1; CDR3aa: CASSLFGESNQPQHF
abundance: -; j_gene: TRBJ2-3; v_gene: TRBV29-1; CDR3aa: CSQKLAGGSYTDTQYF
abundance: -; j_gene: TRBJ2-3; v_gene: TRBV21-1; CDR3aa: CASSDGTITDTQYF
abundance: -; j_gene: TRBJ1-2; v_gene: TRBV7-9; CDR3aa: CASSFLVNYGYTF
abundance: -; j_gene: TRBJ2-7; v_gene: TRBV6-6; CDR3aa: CASSYTVYEQYF
abundance: -; j_gene: TRBJ2-7; v_gene: TRBV14; CDR3aa: CASSQARGPLGEQYF
abundance: few; j_gene: TRBJ1-1; v_gene: TRBV4-2; CDR3aa: CASSHRDRKNTEAFF
abundance: -; j_gene: TRBJ1-2; v_gene: TRBV5-6; CDR3aa: CASSLRTNYGYTF
abundance: -; j_gene: TRBJ1-3; v_gene: TRBV19; CDR3aa: CASSSRAGNTIYF
abundance: -; j_gene: TRBJ2-7; v_gene: TRBV27; CDR3aa: CASSLTPAAHEQYF
abundance: once; j_gene: TRBJ1-3; v_gene: TRBV6-5; CDR3aa: CASSQGGWTGNTIYF
abundance: -; j_gene: TRBJ2-1; v_gene: TRBV11-2; CDR3aa: CASSLNQGAGNEQFF
abundance: -; j_gene: TRBJ1-5; v_gene: TRBV19; CDR3aa: CASRYRQDQPQHF
abundance: -; j_gene: TRBJ2-7; v_gene: TRBV2; CDR3aa: CASRRQGPEQYF
abundance: -; j_gene: TRBJ1-2; v_gene: TRBV12-2; CDR3aa: CASRLEDGGPVGIYTF
abundance: -; j_gene: TRBJ2-2; v_gene: TRBV18; CDR3aa: CASSPRGNSNTGELFF
abundance: -; j_gene: TRBJ2-1; v_gene: TRBV7-7; CDR3aa: CASSLGLADYNEQFF
abundance: -; j_gene: TRBJ1-6; v_gene: TRBV18; CDR3aa: CASAESGFRSYNSPLHF